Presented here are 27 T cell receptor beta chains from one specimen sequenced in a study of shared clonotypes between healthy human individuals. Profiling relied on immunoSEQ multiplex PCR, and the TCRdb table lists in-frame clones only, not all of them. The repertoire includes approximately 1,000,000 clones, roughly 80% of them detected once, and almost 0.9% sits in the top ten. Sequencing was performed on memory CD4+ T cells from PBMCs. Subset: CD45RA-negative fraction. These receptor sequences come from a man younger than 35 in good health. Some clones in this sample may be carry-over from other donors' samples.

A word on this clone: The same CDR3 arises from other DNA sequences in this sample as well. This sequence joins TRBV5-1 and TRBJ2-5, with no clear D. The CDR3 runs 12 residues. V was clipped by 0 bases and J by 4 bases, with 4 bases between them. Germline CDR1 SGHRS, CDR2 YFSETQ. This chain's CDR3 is CASSLVLETQYF. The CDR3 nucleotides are TGCGCCAGCAGCTTGGTGCTAGAGACCCAGTACTTC.

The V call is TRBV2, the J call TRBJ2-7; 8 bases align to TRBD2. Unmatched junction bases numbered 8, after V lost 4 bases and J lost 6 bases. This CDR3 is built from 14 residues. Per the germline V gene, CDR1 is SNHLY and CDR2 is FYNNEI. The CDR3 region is CASSGGAGAREQYF. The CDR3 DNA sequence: TGTGCCAGCAGTGGAGGAGCGGGAGCCCGCGAGCAGTACTTC.

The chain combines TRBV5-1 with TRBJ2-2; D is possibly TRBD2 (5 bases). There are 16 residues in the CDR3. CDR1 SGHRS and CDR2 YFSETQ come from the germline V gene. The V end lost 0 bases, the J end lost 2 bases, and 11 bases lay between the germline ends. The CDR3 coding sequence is TGCGCCAGCAGCTTGGGGTCTAGCAGTAACACCGGGGAGCTGTTTTTT. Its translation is CASSLGSSSNTGELFF.

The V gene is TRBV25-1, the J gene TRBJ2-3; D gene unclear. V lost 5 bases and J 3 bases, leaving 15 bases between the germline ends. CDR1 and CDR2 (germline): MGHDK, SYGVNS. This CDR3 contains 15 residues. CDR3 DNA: TGTGCCAGCAGTAGCGCTCTAGTTCTTACAGATACGCAGTATTTT. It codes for CASSSALVLTDTQYF. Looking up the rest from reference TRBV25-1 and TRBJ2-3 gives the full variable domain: EADIYQTPRYLVIGTGKKITLECSQTMGHDKMYWYQQDPGMELHLIHYSYGVNSTEKGDLSSESTVSRIRTEHFPLTLESARPSHTSQYLCASSSALVLTDTQYFGPGTRLTVL.

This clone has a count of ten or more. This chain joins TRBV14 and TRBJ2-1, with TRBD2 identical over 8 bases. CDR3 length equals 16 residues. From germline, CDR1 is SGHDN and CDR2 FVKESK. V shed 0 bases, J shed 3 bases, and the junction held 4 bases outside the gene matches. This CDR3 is CASSQDPLAGYNEQFF. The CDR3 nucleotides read TGTGCCAGCAGCCAAGACCCCCTAGCGGGCTACAATGAGCAGTTCTTC.

The DNA of the CDR3 is TGTGCCAGCAGCTTGGGCAGGGGGCGAGAGACTGAAGCTTTCTTT. As protein: CASSLGRGRETEAFF. This sequence joins TRBV5-8 and TRBJ1-1; 8 positions agree with TRBD1. The CDR3 is 15 amino acids. Unmatched junction bases numbered 6, after V lost 0 bases and J lost 5 bases. Germline V CDR1 and CDR2: SGHTS, YDEGEE.

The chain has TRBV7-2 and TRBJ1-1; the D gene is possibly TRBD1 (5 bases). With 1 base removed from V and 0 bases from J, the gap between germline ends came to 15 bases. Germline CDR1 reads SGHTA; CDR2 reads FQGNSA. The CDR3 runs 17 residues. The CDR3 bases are TGTGCCAGCAGCTTAGGAGGACAATGGTCCATGAACACTGAAGCTTTCTTT. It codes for CASSLGGQWSMNTEAFF.

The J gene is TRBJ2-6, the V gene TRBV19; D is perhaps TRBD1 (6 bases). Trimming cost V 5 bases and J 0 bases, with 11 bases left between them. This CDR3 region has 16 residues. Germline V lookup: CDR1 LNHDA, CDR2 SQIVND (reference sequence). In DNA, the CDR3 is TGTGCCAGTAGTCCAATAGGGGGCTCTGGGGCCAACGTCCTGACTTTC. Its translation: CASSPIGGSGANVLTF.

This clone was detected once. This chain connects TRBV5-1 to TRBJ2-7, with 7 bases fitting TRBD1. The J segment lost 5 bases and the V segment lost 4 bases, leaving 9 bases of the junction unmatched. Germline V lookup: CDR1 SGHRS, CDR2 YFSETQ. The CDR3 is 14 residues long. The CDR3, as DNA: TGCGCCAGCAGCAGTCTCCGACAGGGCCACGAGCAGTACTTC. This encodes CASSSLRQGHEQYF.

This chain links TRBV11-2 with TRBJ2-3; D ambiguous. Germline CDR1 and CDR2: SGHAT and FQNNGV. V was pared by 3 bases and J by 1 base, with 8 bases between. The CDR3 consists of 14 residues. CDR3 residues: CASSFDWGTDTQYF. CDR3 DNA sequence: TGTGCCAGCAGCTTTGACTGGGGCACAGATACGCAGTATTTT.

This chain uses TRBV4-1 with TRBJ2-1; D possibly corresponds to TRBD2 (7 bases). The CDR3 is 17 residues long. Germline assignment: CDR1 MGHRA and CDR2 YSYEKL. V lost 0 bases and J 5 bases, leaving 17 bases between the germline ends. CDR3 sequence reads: CASSQDGGGLYNNEQFF. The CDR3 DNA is TGCGCCAGCAGCCAAGACGGAGGGGGACTATACAACAATGAGCAGTTCTTC.

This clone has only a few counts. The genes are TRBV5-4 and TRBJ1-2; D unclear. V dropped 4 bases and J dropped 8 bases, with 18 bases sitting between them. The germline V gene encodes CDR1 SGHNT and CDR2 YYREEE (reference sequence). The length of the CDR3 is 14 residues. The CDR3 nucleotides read TGTGCCAGCAGCCCCTGGACTTCGATGGAGGGCTACACCTTC. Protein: CASSPWTSMEGYTF. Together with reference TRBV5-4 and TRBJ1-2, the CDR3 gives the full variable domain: ETGVTQSPTHLIKTRGQQVTLRCSSQSGHNTVSWYQQALGQGPQFIFQYYREEENGRGNFPPRFSGLQFPNYSSELNVNALELDDSALYLCASSPWTSMEGYTFGSGTRLTVV.

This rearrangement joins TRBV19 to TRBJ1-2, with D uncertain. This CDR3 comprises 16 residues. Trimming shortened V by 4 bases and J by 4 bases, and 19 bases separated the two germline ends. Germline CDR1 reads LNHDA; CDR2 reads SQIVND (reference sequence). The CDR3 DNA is TGTGCCAGTAGTAACCCTTGGAGGGTGGCTCCCTATGGCTACACCTTC. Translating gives CASSNPWRVAPYGYTF.

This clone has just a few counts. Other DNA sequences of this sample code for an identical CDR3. CDR3 coding DNA: TGTGCCAGCAGCTGGACAGCTGAAGCTTTCTTT. Its translation is CASSWTAEAFF. The chain combines TRBV2 with TRBJ1-1, with D possibly matching TRBD1 (6 bases). Per germline, CDR1 SNHLY and CDR2 FYNNEI. The CDR3 contains 11 residues. With 6 bases removed from V and 6 bases from J, the gap between germline ends came to 8 bases. Variable domain in full (rest from reference TRBV2 and TRBJ1-1): EPEVTQTPSHQVTQMGQEVILRCVPISNHLYFYWYRQILGQKVEFLVSFYNNEISEKSEIFDDQFSVERPDGSNFTLKIRSTKLEDSAMYFCASSWTAEAFFGQGTRLTVV.

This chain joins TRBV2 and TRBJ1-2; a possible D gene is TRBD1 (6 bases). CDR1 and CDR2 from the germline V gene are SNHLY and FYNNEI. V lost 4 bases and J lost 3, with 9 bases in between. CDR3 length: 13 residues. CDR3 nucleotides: TGTGCCAGCAGTGGCGGGGGCGACTATGGCTACACCTTC. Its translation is CASSGGGDYGYTF.

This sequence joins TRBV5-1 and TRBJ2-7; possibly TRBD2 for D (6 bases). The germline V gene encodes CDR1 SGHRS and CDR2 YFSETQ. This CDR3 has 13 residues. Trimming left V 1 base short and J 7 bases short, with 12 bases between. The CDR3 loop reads CASSLLGRSEQYF. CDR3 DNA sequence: TGCGCCAGCAGCTTGCTGGGGAGGTCGGAGCAGTACTTC.

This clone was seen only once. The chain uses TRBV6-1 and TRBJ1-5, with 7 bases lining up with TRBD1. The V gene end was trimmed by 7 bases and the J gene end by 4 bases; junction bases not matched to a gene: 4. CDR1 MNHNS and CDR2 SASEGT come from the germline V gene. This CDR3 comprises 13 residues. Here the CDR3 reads CASMYRGNQPQHF. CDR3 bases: TGTGCCAGCATGTACAGGGGTAATCAGCCCCAGCATTTT.

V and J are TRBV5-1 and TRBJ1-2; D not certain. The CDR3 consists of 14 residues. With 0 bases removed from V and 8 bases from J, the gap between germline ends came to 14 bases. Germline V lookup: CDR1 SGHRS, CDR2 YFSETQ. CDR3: CASSLVRGTGGYTF. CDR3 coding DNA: TGCGCCAGCAGCTTGGTGCGGGGTACGGGAGGCTACACCTTC.

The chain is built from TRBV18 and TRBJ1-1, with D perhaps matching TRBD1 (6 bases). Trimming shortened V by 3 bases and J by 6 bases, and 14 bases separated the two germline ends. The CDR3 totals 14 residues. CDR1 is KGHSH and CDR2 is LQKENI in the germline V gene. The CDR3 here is CASSPVLGGAEAFF. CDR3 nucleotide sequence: TGTGCCAGCTCACCGGTTCTGGGGGGCGCTGAAGCTTTCTTT.

CDR3 loop: CASSPRIAGGGEQFF. CDR3 sequence (DNA): TGTGCCAGCTCACCACGGATAGCGGGAGGCGGTGAGCAGTTCTTC. V is TRBV18 and J is TRBJ2-1, with 10 bases aligning to TRBD2. Unmatched junction bases numbered 6, after V lost 1 base and J lost 9 bases. CDR1 is KGHSH and CDR2 is LQKENI in the germline V gene. The CDR3 sequence is 15 residues long.

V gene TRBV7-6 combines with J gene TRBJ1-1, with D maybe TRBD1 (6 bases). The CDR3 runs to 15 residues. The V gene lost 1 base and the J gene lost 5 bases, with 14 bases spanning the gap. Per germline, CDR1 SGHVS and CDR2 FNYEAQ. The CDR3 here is CASSLEPGARTEAFF. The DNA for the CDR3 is TGTGCCAGCAGCTTAGAGCCGGGGGCGAGGACTGAAGCTTTCTTT.

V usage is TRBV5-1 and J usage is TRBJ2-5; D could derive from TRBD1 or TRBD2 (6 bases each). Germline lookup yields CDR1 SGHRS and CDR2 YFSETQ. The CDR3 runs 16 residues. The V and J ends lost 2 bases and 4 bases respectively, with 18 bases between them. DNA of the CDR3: TGCGCCAGCAGCTTCTCCCTCGGGGGCCGAGGAGAGACCCAGTACTTC. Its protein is CASSFSLGGRGETQYF. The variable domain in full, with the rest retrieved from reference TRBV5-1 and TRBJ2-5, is KAGVTQTPRYLIKTRGQQVTLSCSPISGHRSVSWYQQTPGQGLQFLFEYFSETQRNKGNFPGRFSGRQFSNSRSEMNVSTLELGDSALYLCASSFSLGGRGETQYFGPGTRLLVL.

The CDR3 loop is CASSEYDQTGSKTQYF. DNA for the CDR3: TGTGCCAGCAGTGAATATGACCAGACAGGTTCGAAGACCCAGTACTTC. J is TRBJ2-5 and V is TRBV25-1, with a weak D call TRBD1 (6 bases). This CDR3 spans 16 amino acids. Deletions cut 0 bases from V and 6 bases from J, with 17 bases between. Per the germline V gene, CDR1 is MGHDK and CDR2 is SYGVNS.

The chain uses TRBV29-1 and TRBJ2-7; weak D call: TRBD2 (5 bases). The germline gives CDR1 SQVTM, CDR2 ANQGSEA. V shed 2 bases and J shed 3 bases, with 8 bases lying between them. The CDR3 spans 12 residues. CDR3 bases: TGCAGCGTTGAACGGGATAACTACGAGCAGTACTTC. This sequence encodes CSVERDNYEQYF.

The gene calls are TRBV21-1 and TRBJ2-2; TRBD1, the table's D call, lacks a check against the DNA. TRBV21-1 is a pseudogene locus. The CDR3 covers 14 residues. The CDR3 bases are TGTGCCAGCAGCATTCGGACAGGAACCGGGGAGCTGTTTTTT. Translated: CASSIRTGTGELFF.

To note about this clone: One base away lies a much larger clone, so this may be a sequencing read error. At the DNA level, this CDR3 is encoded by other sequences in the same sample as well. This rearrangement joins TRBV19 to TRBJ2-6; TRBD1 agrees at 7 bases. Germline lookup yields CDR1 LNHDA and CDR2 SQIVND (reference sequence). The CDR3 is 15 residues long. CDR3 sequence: CASRHRGSGANVLTF. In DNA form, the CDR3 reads TGTGCTAGTAGGCACAGGGGATCTGGGGCCAACGTCCTGACTTTC. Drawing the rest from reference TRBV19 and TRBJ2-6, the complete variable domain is DGGITQSPKYLFRKEGQNVTLSCEQNLNHDAMYWYRQDPGQGLRLIYYSQIVNDFQKGDIAEGYSVSREKKESFPLTVTSAQKNPTAFYLCASRHRGSGANVLTFGAGSRLTVL.

The CDR3 nucleotides read TGTGCCAGCAGCTTAGCCCTTTCGGGCTATGGCTACACCTTC. Its protein is CASSLALSGYGYTF. V and J are TRBV7-2 and TRBJ1-2; D unclear. Germline lookup yields CDR1 SGHTA and CDR2 FQGNSA. The CDR3 extends over 14 amino acids. The ends were cut back, 0 bases at V and 4 bases at J, with 9 bases in the middle.